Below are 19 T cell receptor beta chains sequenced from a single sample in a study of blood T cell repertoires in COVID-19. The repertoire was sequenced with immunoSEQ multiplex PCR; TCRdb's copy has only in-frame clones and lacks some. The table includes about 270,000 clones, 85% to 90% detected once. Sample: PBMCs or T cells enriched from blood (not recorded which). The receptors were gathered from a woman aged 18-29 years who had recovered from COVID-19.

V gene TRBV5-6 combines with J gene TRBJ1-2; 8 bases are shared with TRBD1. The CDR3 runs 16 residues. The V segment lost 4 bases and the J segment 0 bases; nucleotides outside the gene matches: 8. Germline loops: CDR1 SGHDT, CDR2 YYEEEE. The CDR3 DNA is TGTGCCAGCAGCACTGGGACAGGCAGAGCTAACTATGGCTACACCTTC. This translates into CASSTGTGRANYGYTF.

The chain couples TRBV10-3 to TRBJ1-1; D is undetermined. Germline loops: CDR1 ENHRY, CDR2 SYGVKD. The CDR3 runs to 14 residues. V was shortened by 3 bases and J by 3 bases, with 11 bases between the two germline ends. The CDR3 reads CAISDPREDTEAFF. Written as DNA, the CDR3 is TGTGCCATCAGTGACCCTAGGGAGGACACTGAAGCTTTCTTT.

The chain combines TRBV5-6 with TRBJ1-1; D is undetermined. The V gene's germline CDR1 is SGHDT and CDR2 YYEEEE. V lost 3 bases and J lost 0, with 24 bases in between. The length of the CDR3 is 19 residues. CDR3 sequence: CASSSRRSPRILMNTEAFF. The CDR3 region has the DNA TGTGCCAGCAGCTCCAGGAGGTCGCCAAGGATTTTAATGAACACTGAAGCTTTCTTT.

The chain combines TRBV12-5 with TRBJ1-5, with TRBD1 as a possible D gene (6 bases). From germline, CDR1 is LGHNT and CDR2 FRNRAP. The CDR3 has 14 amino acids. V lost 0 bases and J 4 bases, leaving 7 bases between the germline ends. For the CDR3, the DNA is TGTGCTAGTGGTTTGGTAGGGGGAAATCAGCCCCAGCATTTT. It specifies CASGLVGGNQPQHF.

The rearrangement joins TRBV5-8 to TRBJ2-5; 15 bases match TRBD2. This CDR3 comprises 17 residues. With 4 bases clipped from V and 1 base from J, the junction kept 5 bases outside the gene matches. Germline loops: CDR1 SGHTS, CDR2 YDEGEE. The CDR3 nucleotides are TGTGCCAGCAGCGCAGGACTAGCGGGGGGGATCCAAGAGACCCAGTACTTC. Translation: CASSAGLAGGIQETQYF.

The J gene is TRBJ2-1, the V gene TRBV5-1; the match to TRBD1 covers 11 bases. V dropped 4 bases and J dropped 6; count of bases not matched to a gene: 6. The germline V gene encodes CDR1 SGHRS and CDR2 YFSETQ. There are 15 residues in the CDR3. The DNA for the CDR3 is TGCGCCAGCAGCAATCCGGGACAGGGGGGCAATGAGCAGTTCTTC. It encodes CASSNPGQGGNEQFF.

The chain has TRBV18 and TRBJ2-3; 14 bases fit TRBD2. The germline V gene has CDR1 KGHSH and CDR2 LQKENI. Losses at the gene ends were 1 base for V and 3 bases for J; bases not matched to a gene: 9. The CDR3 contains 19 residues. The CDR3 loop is CASSPLSTSGGAWTDTQYF. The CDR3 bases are TGTGCCAGCTCACCACTATCGACTAGCGGGGGGGCCTGGACAGATACGCAGTATTTT.

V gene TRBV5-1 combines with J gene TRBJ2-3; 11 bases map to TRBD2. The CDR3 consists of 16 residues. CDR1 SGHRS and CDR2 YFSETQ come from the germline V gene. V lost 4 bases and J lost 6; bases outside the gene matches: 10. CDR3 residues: CASSPAGLAGFDTQYF. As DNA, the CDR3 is TGCGCCAGCAGCCCGGCCGGACTAGCGGGCTTTGATACGCAGTATTTT.

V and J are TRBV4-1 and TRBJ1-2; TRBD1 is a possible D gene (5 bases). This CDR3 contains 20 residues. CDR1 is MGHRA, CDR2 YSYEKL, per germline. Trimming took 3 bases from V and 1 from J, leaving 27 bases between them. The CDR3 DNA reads TGCGCCAGCAGCCACCGCCCCCGGGACTTACCCCTCCCTTATAACTATGGCTACACCTTC. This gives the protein CASSHRPRDLPLPYNYGYTF.

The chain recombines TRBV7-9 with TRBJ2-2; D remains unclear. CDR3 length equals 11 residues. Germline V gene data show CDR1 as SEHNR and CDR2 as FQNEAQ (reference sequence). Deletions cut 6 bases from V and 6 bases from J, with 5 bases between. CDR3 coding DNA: TGTGCCAGCAGTATCCCCGGGGAGCTGTTTTTT. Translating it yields CASSIPGELFF.

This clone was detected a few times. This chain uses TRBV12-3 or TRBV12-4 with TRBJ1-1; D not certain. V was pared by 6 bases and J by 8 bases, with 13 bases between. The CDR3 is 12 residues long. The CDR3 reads CASRYTYQEAFF. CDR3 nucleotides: TGTGCCAGCAGGTACACGTACCAGGAAGCTTTCTTT.

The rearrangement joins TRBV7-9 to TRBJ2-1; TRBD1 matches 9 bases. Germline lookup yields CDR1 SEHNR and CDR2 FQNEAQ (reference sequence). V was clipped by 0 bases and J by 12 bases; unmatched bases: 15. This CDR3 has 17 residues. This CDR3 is CASSLADQDRGSLGQFF. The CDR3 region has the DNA TGTGCCAGCAGCTTAGCGGACCAGGACAGGGGTTCCCTTGGGCAGTTCTTC.

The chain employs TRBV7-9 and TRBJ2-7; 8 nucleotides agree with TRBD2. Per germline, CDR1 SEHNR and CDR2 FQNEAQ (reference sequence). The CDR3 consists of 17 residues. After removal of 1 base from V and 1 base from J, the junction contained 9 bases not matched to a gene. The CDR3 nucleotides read TGTGCCAGCAGCTTAGGTTCAGATAGCGGGGTTTCCTACGAGCAGTACTTC. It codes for CASSLGSDSGVSYEQYF.

DNA for the CDR3: TGTGCCAGCAGCGCTACAGGGGGCTCTGGAAACACCATATATTTT. Protein product: CASSATGGSGNTIYF. The chain couples TRBV3-1 (or the pseudogene TRBV3-2) to TRBJ1-3; 8 nucleotides match TRBD1. The length of the CDR3 is 15 residues. Germline CDR1 and CDR2: LGHDT and YNNKEL (reference sequence). J gave up 0 bases and V 5 bases, and 3 bases lay outside the gene matches.

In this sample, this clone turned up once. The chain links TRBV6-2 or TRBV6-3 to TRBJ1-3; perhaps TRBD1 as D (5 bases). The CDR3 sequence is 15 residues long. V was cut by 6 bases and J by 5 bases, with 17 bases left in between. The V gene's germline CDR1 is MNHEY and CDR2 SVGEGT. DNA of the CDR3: TGTGCCAGCAGCCCGCAGCGGGGGTGGAGAAACACCATATATTTT. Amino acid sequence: CASSPQRGWRNTIYF.

The CDR3, as DNA: TGTGCCAGCAGCCCCTTCGGACAGACAGATACGCAGTATTTT. It codes for CASSPFGQTDTQYF. The V and J genes are TRBV9 and TRBJ2-3; weak D call: TRBD1 (6 bases). Deletions cut 4 bases from V and 3 bases from J, with 12 bases between. The CDR3 contains 14 residues. The V gene's germline CDR1 is SGDLS and CDR2 YYNGEE.

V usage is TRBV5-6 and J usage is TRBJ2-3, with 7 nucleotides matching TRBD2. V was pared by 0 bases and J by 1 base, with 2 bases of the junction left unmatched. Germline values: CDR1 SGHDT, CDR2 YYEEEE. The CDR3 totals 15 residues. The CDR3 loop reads CASSLDAGGTDTQYF. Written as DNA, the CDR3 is TGTGCCAGCAGCTTGGACGCGGGGGGCACAGATACGCAGTATTTT. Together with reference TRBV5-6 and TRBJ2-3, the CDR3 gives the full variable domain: DAGVTQSPTHLIKTRGQQVTLRCSPKSGHDTVSWYQQALGQGPQFIFQYYEEEERQRGNFPDRFSGHQFPNYSSELNVNALLLGDSALYLCASSLDAGGTDTQYFGPGTRLTVL.

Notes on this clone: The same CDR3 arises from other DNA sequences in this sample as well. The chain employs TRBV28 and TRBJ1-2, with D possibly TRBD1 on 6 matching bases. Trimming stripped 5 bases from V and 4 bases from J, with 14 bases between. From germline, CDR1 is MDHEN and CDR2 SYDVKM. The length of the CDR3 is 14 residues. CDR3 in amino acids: CASSLLQGSYGYTF. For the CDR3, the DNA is TGTGCCAGCAGTCTACTACAGGGTAGCTATGGCTACACCTTC.

Written as DNA, the CDR3 is TGTGCCAGCACGGAGGAAGAACTTTTTAACACTGAAGCTTTCTTT. As protein: CASTEEELFNTEAFF. V is TRBV28 and J is TRBJ1-1; D call uncertain. Per the germline V gene, CDR1 is MDHEN and CDR2 is SYDVKM. V was trimmed by 7 bases and J by 2 bases, leaving 17 bases between them. The CDR3 sequence is 15 residues long. Full variable domain (remainder filled in from reference TRBV28 and TRBJ1-1): DVKVTQSSRYLVKRTGEKVFLECVQDMDHENMFWYRQDPGLGLRLIYFSYDVKMKEKGDIPEGYSVSREKKERFSLILESASTNQTSMYLCASTEEELFNTEAFFGQGTRLTVV.